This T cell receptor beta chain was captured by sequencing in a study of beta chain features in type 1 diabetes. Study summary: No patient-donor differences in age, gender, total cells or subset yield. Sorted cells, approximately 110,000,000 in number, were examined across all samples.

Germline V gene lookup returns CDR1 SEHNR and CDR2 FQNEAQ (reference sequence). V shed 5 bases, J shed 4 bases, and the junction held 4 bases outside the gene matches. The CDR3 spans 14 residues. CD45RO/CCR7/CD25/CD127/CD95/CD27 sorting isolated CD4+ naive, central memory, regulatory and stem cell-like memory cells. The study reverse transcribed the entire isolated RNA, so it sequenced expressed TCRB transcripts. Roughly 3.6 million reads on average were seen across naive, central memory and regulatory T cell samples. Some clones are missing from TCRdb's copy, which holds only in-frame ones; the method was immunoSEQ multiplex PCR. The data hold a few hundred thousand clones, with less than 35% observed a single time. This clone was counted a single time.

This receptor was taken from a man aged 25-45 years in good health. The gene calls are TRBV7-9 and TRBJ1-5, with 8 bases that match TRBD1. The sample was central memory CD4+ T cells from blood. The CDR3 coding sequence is TGTGCCAGCAGCCAACAGGGGGGGAATCAGCCCCAGCATTTT. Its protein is CASSQQGGNQPQHF.